These T cell receptor beta chains were read from a single sample in a study of blood T cell repertoires in COVID-19. The assay was immunoSEQ multiplex PCR, and TCRdb's table has in-frame clones only and misses some. The table lists approximately 190,000 clones, roughly 84% of them singletons. Sequencing used peripheral blood. The receptors derive from a human donor in a cohort sampled during active COVID-19. The CDR3 runs from the conserved cysteine through the conserved F or W. The listing skips clone size in some rows; elsewhere it reads once, few, many or a size class.

j_gene	len	v_gene	abundance	CDR3aa
TRBJ2-5	14	TRBV2	.	CASSDRNTQETQYF
TRBJ1-4	14	TRBV2	.	CASSGQGLNEKLFF
TRBJ2-2	18	TRBV7-3	.	CASSLYGGTRLNTGELFF
TRBJ2-1	13	TRBV12-5	.	CATLQELKNEQFF
TRBJ2-3	17	TRBV4-1	once	CASSQLGRTTSTDTQYF
TRBJ1-2	13	TRBV27	.	CASSRDRNYGYTF
TRBJ1-2	15	TRBV30	few	CAWSGTGGGRYGYTF
TRBJ2-7	12	TRBV5-8	.	CASRMGGDEQYF
TRBJ2-1	15	TRBV5-1	.	CASSSTGGSYNEQFF
TRBJ2-7	15	TRBV2	.	CASSALAGASYEQYF
TRBJ2-3	17	TRBV3-1/TRBV3-2	.	CASSQDVQTKGTDTQYF
TRBJ2-5	13	TRBV29-1	.	CSVGTSGAPTQYF
TRBJ2-3	14	TRBV7-3	.	CASSRRAGADTQYF
TRBJ2-5	18	TRBV5-1	.	CASSFSTRDIRAQETQYF
TRBJ2-1	16	TRBV5-8	.	CASSLVPGSSYNEQFF
TRBJ1-4	14	TRBV28	.	CASSPQPGSKKLFF
TRBJ1-6	15	TRBV28	.	CASSKGSRVNSPLHF
TRBJ1-5	13	TRBV2	.	CASSVGQMQPQHF
TRBJ1-6	13	TRBV27	.	CASSLTGISPLHF
TRBJ2-1	15	TRBV7-7	.	CASSESPNIMLEQFF
TRBJ2-3	14	TRBV19	.	CASSILQLTDTQYF
TRBJ2-4	15	TRBV5-1	few	CASSFRVGAKNIQYF
TRBJ1-6	14	TRBV5-6	few	CASSRNRGFSPLHF
TRBJ2-5	15	TRBV5-1	few	CASSLEGQDQETQYF
TRBJ1-1	15	TRBV18	.	CASSPDREKSTEAFF
TRBJ2-7	14	TRBV3-1/TRBV3-2	.	CASSHRERSYEQYF
TRBJ1-1	13	TRBV10-3	.	CASLGNGPGQAFF
TRBJ2-1	16	TRBV19	.	CASSIDPDPQNNEQFF
TRBJ2-7	12	TRBV5-4	.	CASSPAGREQYF
TRBJ2-1	16	TRBV5-5	once	CASSRAGLAGGREQFF
TRBJ1-1	16	TRBV28	.	CASSSPRRGMGTEAFF
TRBJ2-1	16	TRBV7-2	.	CASSLGGVSTYNEQFF
TRBJ1-5	14	TRBV28	.	CASWDRVYNQPQHF
TRBJ1-6	14	TRBV5-3	few	CARSSDRDGTPLHF
TRBJ1-1	14	TRBV10-2	.	CAANELAGLTEAFF
TRBJ1-5	13	TRBV10-3	.	CAISAESNQPQHF
TRBJ2-1	14	TRBV18	once	CASSPPGGYNEQFF
TRBJ1-5	15	TRBV5-1	.	CASSFRPGRGQPQHF
TRBJ1-2	13	TRBV6-4	.	CASSDAGRYGYTF
TRBJ2-1	17	TRBV4-1	once	CASSQDQTSGGANEQFF
TRBJ2-7	15	TRBV3-1/TRBV3-2	.	CASSQDRTGIYEQYF
TRBJ1-5	15	TRBV19	.	CASSASTLSNQPQHF
TRBJ2-5	15	TRBV7-3	.	CASSLTRGGHETQYF
TRBJ2-5	16	TRBV28	.	CASTSPSRVGQETQYF
TRBJ1-2	12	TRBV6-6	.	CASSYRTGWYTF
TRBJ1-3	16	TRBV2	.	CASSEGRAGSGNTIYF
TRBJ1-4	14	TRBV15	.	CATSKDRGNEKLFF
TRBJ2-3	13	TRBV5-1	.	CASSFGGADTQYF
TRBJ2-3	13	TRBV6-5	.	CASSFELQDTQYF
TRBJ2-1	13	TRBV10-3	.	CAISGEGVNEQFF